This T cell receptor (beta chain) came from a study of beta chain features in type 1 diabetes. From germline, CDR1 is SNHLY and CDR2 FYNNEI. The CDR3 has 12 amino acids. V lost 5 bases and J lost 3, with 7 bases in between. The investigators reverse transcribed all of the isolated RNA, so they sequenced expressed TCRB transcripts. Repertoires were generated with immunoSEQ multiplex PCR, while TCRdb's copy carries only in-frame clones and drops some. The table lists about 340,000 clones, less than 10% of them singletons. The V and J genes are TRBV2 and TRBJ2-5; D is possibly TRBD2 (5 bases). Sequenced: central memory CD4+ T cells from blood. The clonotype was recovered from a woman between 18 and 29 years old in good health. CDR3: CASSRGEETQYF. For the CDR3, the DNA is TGTGCCAGCAGTCGGGGAGAAGAGACCCAGTACTTC.